Presented here are 2 T cell receptor beta chains from one specimen sequenced in a study of T cells in localized non-small cell lung cancer. The repertoire was sequenced with immunoSEQ multiplex PCR; TCRdb's copy has only in-frame clones and lacks some. The repertoire holds around 50,000 clones, with about nine tenths as singletons. The specimen was peripheral blood, collected before any cancer treatment. The receptors were gathered from a woman between 35 and 75 years old with stage I lung adenocarcinoma.

This rearrangement joins TRBV28 to TRBJ1-1, with TRBD1 as a possible D gene (6 bases). V shed 5 bases and J shed 4 bases, with 14 bases lying between them. The germline V gene has CDR1 MDHEN and CDR2 SYDVKM. The CDR3 length is 14 residues. The CDR3 nucleotides read TGTGCCAGCAGTCCCCCTCAACAGGGCACTGAAGCTTTCTTT. Translation gives CASSPPQQGTEAFF. Variable domain in full (rest from reference TRBV28 and TRBJ1-1): DVKVTQSSRYLVKRTGEKVFLECVQDMDHENMFWYRQDPGLGLRLIYFSYDVKMKEKGDIPEGYSVSREKKERFSLILESASTNQTSMYLCASSPPQQGTEAFFGQGTRLTVV.

V and J are TRBV28 and TRBJ2-7, with TRBD2 identical over 8 bases. Germline CDR1 MDHEN, CDR2 SYDVKM. The junction had 2 bases not matched to a gene; V was cut back by 1 base and J by 3 bases. The length of the CDR3 is 14 residues. The CDR3, as DNA: TGTGCCAGCAGTTTATTGGGACTAGGCTACGAGCAGTACTTC. Amino acids: CASSLLGLGYEQYF.